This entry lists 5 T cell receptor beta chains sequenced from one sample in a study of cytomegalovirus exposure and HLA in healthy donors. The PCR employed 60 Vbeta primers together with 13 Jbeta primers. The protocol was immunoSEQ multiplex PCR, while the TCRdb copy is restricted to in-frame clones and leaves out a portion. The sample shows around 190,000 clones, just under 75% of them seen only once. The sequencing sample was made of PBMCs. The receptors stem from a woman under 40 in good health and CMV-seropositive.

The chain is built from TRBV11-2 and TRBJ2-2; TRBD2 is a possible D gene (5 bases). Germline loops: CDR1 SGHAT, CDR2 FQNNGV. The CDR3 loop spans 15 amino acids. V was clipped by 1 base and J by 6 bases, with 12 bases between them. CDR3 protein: CASSLGTGSSGELFF. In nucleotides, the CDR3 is TGTGCCAGCAGCTTAGGGACTGGGTCGTCCGGGGAGCTGTTTTTT.

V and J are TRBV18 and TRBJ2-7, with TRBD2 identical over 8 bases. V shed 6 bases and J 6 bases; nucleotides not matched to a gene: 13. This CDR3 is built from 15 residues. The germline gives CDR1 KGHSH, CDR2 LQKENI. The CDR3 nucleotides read TGTGCCAGCTCCCTCGGGGGGGCTGGGGGTCTCGAGCAGTACTTC. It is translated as CASSLGGAGGLEQYF.

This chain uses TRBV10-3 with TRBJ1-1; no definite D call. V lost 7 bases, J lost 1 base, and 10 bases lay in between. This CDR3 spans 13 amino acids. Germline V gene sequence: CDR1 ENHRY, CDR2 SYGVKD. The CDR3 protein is CAINREQNTEAFF. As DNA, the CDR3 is TGTGCCATCAATAGAGAGCAGAACACTGAAGCTTTCTTT.

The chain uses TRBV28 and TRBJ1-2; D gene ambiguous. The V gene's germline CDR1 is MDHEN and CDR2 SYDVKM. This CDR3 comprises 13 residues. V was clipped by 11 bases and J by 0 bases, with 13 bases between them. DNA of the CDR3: TGTGCCGTCACACACGAAACTAACTATGGCTACACCTTC. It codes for CAVTHETNYGYTF.

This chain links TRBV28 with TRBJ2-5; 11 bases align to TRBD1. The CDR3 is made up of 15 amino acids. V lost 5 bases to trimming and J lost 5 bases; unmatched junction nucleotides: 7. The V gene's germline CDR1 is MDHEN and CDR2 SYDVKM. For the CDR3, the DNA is TGTGCCAGCAGTCCTTGGACAGGGGGCCGGGAGACCCAGTACTTC. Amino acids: CASSPWTGGRETQYF. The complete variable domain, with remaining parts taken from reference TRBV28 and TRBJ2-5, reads DVKVTQSSRYLVKRTGEKVFLECVQDMDHENMFWYRQDPGLGLRLIYFSYDVKMKEKGDIPEGYSVSREKKERFSLILESASTNQTSMYLCASSPWTGGRETQYFGPGTRLLVL.